This T cell receptor (beta chain) stems from a study of radiotherapy plus CTLA-4 blockade in lung cancer. Whole-study results and caveats: Following radiotherapy plus ipilimumab, tumor-derived TCR clones expanded in the blood.

Some clones are missing from TCRdb's copy, which holds only in-frame ones; the method was immunoSEQ multiplex PCR. Among roughly 59,000 clones listed, about 72% were seen once. Germline V CDR1 and CDR2: SGDLS, YYNGEE. CDR3 size: 15 residues. V shed 0 bases, J shed 0 bases, and the junction held 3 bases outside the gene matches. On this clone: The antigen is not known.

Sample: peripheral blood, taken from a patient treated with radiotherapy plus ipilimumab. This TCR was recovered from a human donor with non-small cell lung cancer whose response to radiotherapy plus ipilimumab could not be evaluated. The V gene is TRBV9, the J gene TRBJ2-7, with 7 bases that match TRBD1. The DNA for the CDR3 is TGTGCCAGCAGCGTAGCGGGGACAGTCTCCTACGAGCAGTACTTC. Amino acid sequence: CASSVAGTVSYEQYF.